A selection of T cell receptor beta chains follows, all from one sample in a study of PD-L1 blockade in urothelial cancer. The table came from immunoSEQ multiplex PCR; TCRdb's copy has only in-frame clones and leaves some out. This sample has 60,000 to 65,000 clones, with 65% to 90% found just once. The material was PBMCs, obtained around atezolizumab (anti-PD-L1) treatment. Receptors originate from a man aged 65 to 79 with urothelial cancer. The CDR3 runs from the conserved cysteine through the conserved F or W. Each record gives: J gene, D gene, V gene, clone size, CDR3 DNA, CDR3 protein. A D gene is named only where the DNA matches it firmly. The size entry is marked missing in some rows and otherwise reads once, few, many or a size class.

TRBJ2-3	-	TRBV5-1	-	TGCGCCAGCAGCTTAGGCCTAGGGTTACGGGGGACAGATACGCAGTATTTT	CASSLGLGLRGTDTQYF
TRBJ2-7	TRBD2	TRBV2	-	TGTGCCAGCCTCTCTCCCTCGGGACTAGGCTACGAGCAGTACTTC	CASLSPSGLGYEQYF
TRBJ2-5	-	TRBV6-1	-	TGTGCCAGCAGTGAATACAGACGCTCCGGGACCCAGTACTTC	CASSEYRRSGTQYF
TRBJ2-2	TRBD1	TRBV5-1	-	TGCGCCAGCAGCTTCCTGGACAGGGCAAACACCGGGGAGCTGTTTTTT	CASSFLDRANTGELFF
TRBJ2-3	TRBD2	TRBV6-5	-	TGTGCCAGCAGGCCGACTAGCGGGGGCACAGATACGCAGTATTTT	CASRPTSGGTDTQYF
TRBJ2-7	-	TRBV11-2	-	TGTGCCAGCAGCTTAGTCAGGGGAAGGGGAGGGAATAGGAAGCAGTACTTC	CASSLVRGRGGNRKQYF
TRBJ2-1	TRBD1	TRBV28	-	TGTGCCAGCAGTTGGCTTGGGGACAGGGTGGGGAATGAGCAGTTCTTC	CASSWLGDRVGNEQFF
TRBJ2-5	-	TRBV28	-	TGTGCCAGCAGTTTTTTGTCAGGGATCGCTAGGGAGACCCAGTACTTC	CASSFLSGIARETQYF
TRBJ1-5	-	TRBV18	-	TGTGCCAGCTCACCAGGGCCGCCTTCTAGCAATCAGCCCCAGCATTTT	CASSPGPPSSNQPQHF
TRBJ2-3	TRBD2	TRBV7-2	few	TGTGCCAGCAGCGAAGGTACTAGCGGGAGGCAGTATTTT	CASSEGTSGRQYF
TRBJ2-2	TRBD2	TRBV7-8	-	TGTGCCAGCAGCTCCTTGACTAGCACAGCCGGGGAGCTGTTTTTT	CASSSLTSTAGELFF
TRBJ2-7	TRBD1	TRBV9	-	TGTGCCAGCAGCCCGACCGGGACAGTTGGGTACGAGCAGTACTTC	CASSPTGTVGYEQYF
TRBJ2-3	-	TRBV4-1	-	TGCGCCAGCAGCCAAGAGCCAGTTAGCACAGATACGCAGTATTTT	CASSQEPVSTDTQYF
TRBJ2-1	-	TRBV7-9	-	TGTGCCAGCAGCTTAGGAGGGGGTTTCTACAATGAGCAGTTCTTC	CASSLGGGFYNEQFF
TRBJ1-1	-	TRBV20-1	-	TGCAGTGCTGTTATACAGACTGAAGCTTTCTTT	CSAVIQTEAFF
TRBJ1-2	-	TRBV6-1	-	TGTGCCAGCAGTGAACCGACCCAGGGCGGGAATGGCTACACCTTC	CASSEPTQGGNGYTF
TRBJ1-1	-	TRBV6-5	few	TGTGCCAGCAGTCCTCAGGCGAACACTGAAGCTTTCTTT	CASSPQANTEAFF
TRBJ2-7	TRBD2	TRBV28	-	TGTGCCAGCAGTTCCCTCGAGGGGACTAGCGCCTACGAGCAGTACTTC	CASSSLEGTSAYEQYF
TRBJ2-1	TRBD1	TRBV30	-	TGTGCCTGGGGGGCCGGGACAGTGGGCAATGAGCAGTTCTTC	CAWGAGTVGNEQFF
TRBJ1-2	-	TRBV9	once	TGTGCCAGCAGCCCCGCGGGGAGCTATGGCTACACCTTC	CASSPAGSYGYTF
TRBJ1-3	-	TRBV27	-	TGTGCCAGCGGACACCTGTCTGGAAACACCATATATTTT	CASGHLSGNTIYF
TRBJ2-1	-	TRBV27	once	TGTGCCAGCAGTTGGCTAGATACGTCCAATGAGCAGTTCTTC	CASSWLDTSNEQFF
TRBJ2-7	-	TRBV25-1	many	TGTGCCAGCAGTGAATATCTCGAGCAGTACTTC	CASSEYLEQYF
TRBJ2-2	TRBD2	TRBV5-8	-	TGTGCCAGCATATCACCGGGACTAGCGGGATGGGGCACCGGGGAGCTGTTTTTT	CASISPGLAGWGTGELFF
TRBJ1-2	-	TRBV21-1	-	TGTGCCAGCACGAGATACAGGGGAAACTATGGCTACACCTTC	CASTRYRGNYGYTF
TRBJ2-2	TRBD2	TRBV7-8	once	TGTGCCAGCAGCCTGCGACTAGCGGGGGCCGGCGGGGAGCTGTTTTTT	CASSLRLAGAGGELFF
TRBJ2-2	TRBD2	TRBV7-2	-	TGTGCCAGCAGCTTAGCGGGAGGGCCGTGGTACACCGGGGAGCTGTTTTTT	CASSLAGGPWYTGELFF
TRBJ1-2	-	TRBV29-1	once	TGCAGCGTCGTTGAGAGGGAGAACTATGGCTACACCTTC	CSVVERENYGYTF
TRBJ1-2	-	TRBV15	-	TGTGCCACCAGCAGAGATGGGGCGGCTAACTATGGCTACACCTTC	CATSRDGAANYGYTF
TRBJ1-1	TRBD1	TRBV29-1	-	TGCAGCGTTGCCCAGGGGGTATCCACTGAAGCTTTCTTT	CSVAQGVSTEAFF
TRBJ2-2	-	TRBV27	-	TGTGCCAGCAGTTTATCCGACTGGTTTCACACCGGGGAGCTGTTTTTT	CASSLSDWFHTGELFF
TRBJ2-3	TRBD2	TRBV2	-	TGTGCCAGCAGTGCACTAGCGGGAGTAGATACGCAGTATTTT	CASSALAGVDTQYF
TRBJ2-2	TRBD2	TRBV15	-	TGTGCCACCAGCAGAGATACGCTAGCGGGAGTTTTCACCGGGGAGCTGTTTTTT	CATSRDTLAGVFTGELFF
TRBJ2-5	TRBD2	TRBV19	once	TGTGCCAGTAGTCCTGGTCTAGCGGTGTACCAAGAGACCCAGTACTTC	CASSPGLAVYQETQYF
TRBJ2-1	-	TRBV10-3	-	TGTGCCATCAGTGAGTCAATGGCGGGCTCCTACAATGAGCAGTTCTTC	CAISESMAGSYNEQFF
TRBJ2-3	-	TRBV27	-	TGTGCCAGCAGTTCTCTAGCGCCAACAGATACGCAGTATTTT	CASSSLAPTDTQYF
TRBJ2-5	-	TRBV19	-	TGTGCCAGTAGTACCTCCGGGAGAGAGACCCAGTACTTC	CASSTSGRETQYF
TRBJ1-1	TRBD1	TRBV28	once	TGTGCCAGCAGCTCCGCCGGGACAGATAACACTGAAGCTTTCTTT	CASSSAGTDNTEAFF
TRBJ2-5	TRBD1	TRBV6-5	-	TGTGCCAGCAGTTACGGTGGACAGGGTTTCGAGACCCAGTACTTC	CASSYGGQGFETQYF
TRBJ2-2	TRBD1	TRBV30	-	TGTGCCTGGGGGACAGCTCGGGCCACCGGGGAGCTGTTTTTT	CAWGTARATGELFF
TRBJ1-3	-	TRBV13	-	TGTGCCAGCAGCTTAGAGAGAGGAAACACCATATATTTT	CASSLERGNTIYF
TRBJ1-1	-	TRBV7-2	-	TGTGCCAGCAGCTTAGACAGGGTGAACACTGAAGCTTTCTTT	CASSLDRVNTEAFF
TRBJ1-3	TRBD1	TRBV5-1	once	TGCGCCAGCAGCGAGGGGACAGGGCAAGGAAACACCATATATTTT	CASSEGTGQGNTIYF
TRBJ1-5	TRBD1	TRBV9	-	TGTGCCAGCAGCCCCTCGACAGGGGGCTTTCAGCCCCAGCATTTT	CASSPSTGGFQPQHF
TRBJ1-4	-	TRBV9	-	TGTGCCAGCAGCGTACGCCAGGGCCAAGGGGAAAAACTGTTTTTT	CASSVRQGQGEKLFF
TRBJ2-7	TRBD1	TRBV2	-	TGTGCCAGCGGTTGGACAGGGGAGGGCGAGCAGTACTTC	CASGWTGEGEQYF
TRBJ1-5	-	TRBV5-5	few	TGTGCCAGCAGCTTGGGGACATTGGAGCCCCAGCATTTT	CASSLGTLEPQHF
TRBJ2-7	TRBD2	TRBV7-9	few	TGTGCCAGCAGCTTACGTACTAGCGGCTACGAGCAGTACTTC	CASSLRTSGYEQYF
TRBJ2-3	-	TRBV13	-	TGTGCCAGCAGCTTAAGATCGATTCAGGGTCGGACCGCAGATACGCAGTATTTT	CASSLRSIQGRTADTQYF
TRBJ1-1	TRBD1	TRBV6-6	-	TGTGCCAGCAGTCCACCGGGACAGCCCGCTTTCTTT	CASSPPGQPAFF
TRBJ2-1	TRBD2	TRBV2	-	TGTGCCAGCAGTCGGGGTAGCGGGAGTGAAAATGAGCAGTTCTTC	CASSRGSGSENEQFF
TRBJ2-4	TRBD2	TRBV11-3	-	TGTGCCAGCAGCTTAGGAGCGGGAGAGGGGGACATTCAGTACTTC	CASSLGAGEGDIQYF
TRBJ1-5	TRBD1	TRBV19	-	TGTGCCAGTATTGGGAGACAGGGGACCCACTATAGCAATCAGCCCCAGCATTTT	CASIGRQGTHYSNQPQHF
TRBJ2-7	-	TRBV28	once	TGTGCCAGCACCCCCGCCCAGGGGTTTTACGAGCAGTACTTC	CASTPAQGFYEQYF
TRBJ2-3	-	TRBV29-1	-	TGCAGCGTTGTGGGCGGGCCCCCGGATATGCAGTATTTT	CSVVGGPPDMQYF